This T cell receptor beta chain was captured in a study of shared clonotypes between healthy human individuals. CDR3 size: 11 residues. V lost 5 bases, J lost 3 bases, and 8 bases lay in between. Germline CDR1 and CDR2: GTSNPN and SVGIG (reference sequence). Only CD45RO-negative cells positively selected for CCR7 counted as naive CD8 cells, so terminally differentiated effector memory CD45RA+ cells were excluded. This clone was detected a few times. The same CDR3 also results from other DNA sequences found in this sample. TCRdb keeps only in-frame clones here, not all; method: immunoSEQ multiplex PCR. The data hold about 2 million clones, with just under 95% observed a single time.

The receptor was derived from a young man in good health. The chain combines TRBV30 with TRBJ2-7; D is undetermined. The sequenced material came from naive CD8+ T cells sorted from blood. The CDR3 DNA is TGTGCCTGGTCCAATCTCTACGAGCAGTACTTC. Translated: CAWSNLYEQYF.